This entry is about one T cell receptor beta chain. This sample stems from a study of blood T cell repertoires in COVID-19. Overall study context: Acute-phase and convalescent COVID-19 samples originated in the United States, Italy and Spain. Sources were T cells, B-cell-depleted T cells, or PBMCs; the material itself was cDNA or gDNA.

Across 20 to 25 US areas, participants ranged in age from about 18 to 100 years. The ends lost 6 bases at V and 8 bases at J; junction bases unmatched: 7. CDR1 is ENHRY, CDR2 SYGVKD, per germline. The CDR3 spans 13 residues. Per the study methods: The authors estimated nucleated cell counts from reference gene primer amplification. Only in-frame clones appear in the TCRdb table, and some are missing; sequencing was by immunoSEQ multiplex PCR. V, J and clone size are those of that table, while D and trimming were read from the DNA. The top ten hold 4% to 5.5% of the sample, which has approximately 300,000 clones, 90% seen once.

The material sequenced was PBMCs or T cells enriched from blood (not recorded which). The J gene is TRBJ2-1, the V gene TRBV10-3; 7 bases align to TRBD2. This receptor was taken from a woman under 30 with acute COVID-19. Written as DNA, the CDR3 is TGTGCCATCAGAGGACTAGACGGGGATGAGCAGTTCTTC. Translated: CAIRGLDGDEQFF.